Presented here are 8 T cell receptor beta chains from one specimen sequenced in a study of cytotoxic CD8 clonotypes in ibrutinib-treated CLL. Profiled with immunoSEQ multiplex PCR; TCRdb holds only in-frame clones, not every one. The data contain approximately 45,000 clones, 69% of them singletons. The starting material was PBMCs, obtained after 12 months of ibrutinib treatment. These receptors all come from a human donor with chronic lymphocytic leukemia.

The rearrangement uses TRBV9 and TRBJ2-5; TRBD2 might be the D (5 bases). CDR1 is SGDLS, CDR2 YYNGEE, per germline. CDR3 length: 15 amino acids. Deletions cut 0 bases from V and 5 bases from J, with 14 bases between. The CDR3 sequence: CASSVVAEVGETQYF. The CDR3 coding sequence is TGTGCCAGCAGCGTAGTTGCGGAGGTGGGGGAGACCCAGTACTTC.

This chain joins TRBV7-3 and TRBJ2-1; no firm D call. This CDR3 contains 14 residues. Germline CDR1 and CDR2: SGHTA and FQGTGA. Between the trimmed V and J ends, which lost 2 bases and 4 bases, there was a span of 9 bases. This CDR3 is CASSLGSDYNEQFF. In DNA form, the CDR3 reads TGTGCCAGCAGCTTAGGCAGCGATTACAATGAGCAGTTCTTC.

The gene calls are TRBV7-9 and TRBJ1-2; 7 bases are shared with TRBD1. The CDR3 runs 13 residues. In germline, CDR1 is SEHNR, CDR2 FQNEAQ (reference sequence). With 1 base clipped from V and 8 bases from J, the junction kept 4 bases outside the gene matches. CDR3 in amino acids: CASSLGRGDGYTF. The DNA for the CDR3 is TGTGCCAGCAGCTTAGGCAGGGGGGACGGCTACACCTTC.

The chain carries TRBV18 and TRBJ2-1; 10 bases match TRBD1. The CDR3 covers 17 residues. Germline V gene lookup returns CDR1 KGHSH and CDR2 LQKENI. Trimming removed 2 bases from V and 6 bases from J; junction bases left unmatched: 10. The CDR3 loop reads CASSPAWGQGTTNEQFF. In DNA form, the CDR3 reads TGTGCCAGCTCACCAGCTTGGGGACAGGGGACTACCAATGAGCAGTTCTTC.

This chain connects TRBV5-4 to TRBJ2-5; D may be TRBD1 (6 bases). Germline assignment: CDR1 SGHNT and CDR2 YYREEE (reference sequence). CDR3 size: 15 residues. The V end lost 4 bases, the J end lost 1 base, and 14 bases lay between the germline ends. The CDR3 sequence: CASSREGQPQETQYF. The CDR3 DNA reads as TGTGCCAGCAGCCGCGAAGGACAGCCCCAAGAGACCCAGTACTTC.

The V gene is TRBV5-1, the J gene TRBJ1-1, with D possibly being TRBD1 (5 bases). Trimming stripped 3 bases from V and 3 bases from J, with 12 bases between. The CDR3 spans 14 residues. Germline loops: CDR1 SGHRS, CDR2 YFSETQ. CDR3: CASSSQGAHTEAFF. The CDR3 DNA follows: TGCGCCAGCAGCTCCCAAGGGGCGCACACTGAAGCTTTCTTT.

The CDR3 DNA follows: TGTGCCAGCAGCAGGCTAGGCGGCTCCTGGGAGCAGTACTTC. The encoded protein is CASSRLGGSWEQYF. The chain uses TRBV7-2 and TRBJ2-7; no firm D call. This CDR3 region has 14 residues. CDR1 is SGHTA and CDR2 is FQGNSA in the germline V gene. V lost 5 bases and J lost 7, with 18 bases in between.

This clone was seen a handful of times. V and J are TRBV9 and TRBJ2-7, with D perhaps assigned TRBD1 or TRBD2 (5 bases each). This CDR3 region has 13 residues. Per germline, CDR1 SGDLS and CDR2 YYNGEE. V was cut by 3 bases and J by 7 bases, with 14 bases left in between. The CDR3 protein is CASSESIGAEQYF. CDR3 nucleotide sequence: TGTGCCAGCAGCGAGTCCATCGGGGCGGAGCAGTACTTC.